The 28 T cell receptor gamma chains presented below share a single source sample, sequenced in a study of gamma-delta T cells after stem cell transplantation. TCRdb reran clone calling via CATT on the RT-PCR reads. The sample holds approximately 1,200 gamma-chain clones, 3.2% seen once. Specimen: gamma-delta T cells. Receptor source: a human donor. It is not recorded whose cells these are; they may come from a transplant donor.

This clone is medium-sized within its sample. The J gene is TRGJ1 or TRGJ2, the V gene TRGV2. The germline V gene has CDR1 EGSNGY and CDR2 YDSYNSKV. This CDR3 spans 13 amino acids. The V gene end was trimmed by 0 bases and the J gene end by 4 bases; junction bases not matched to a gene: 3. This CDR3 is CATWDGAYYKKLF. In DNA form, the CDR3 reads TGTGCCACCTGGGACGGGGCATATTATAAGAAACTCTTT.

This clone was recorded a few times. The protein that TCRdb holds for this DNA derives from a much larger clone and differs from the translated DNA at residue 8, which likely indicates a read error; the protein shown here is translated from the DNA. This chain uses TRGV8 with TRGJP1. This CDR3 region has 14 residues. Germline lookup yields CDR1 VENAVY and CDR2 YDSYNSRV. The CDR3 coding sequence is TGTGCCACCTGGGATTATACCGCTGGTTGGTTCAAGATATTT. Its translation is CATWDYTAGWFKIF.

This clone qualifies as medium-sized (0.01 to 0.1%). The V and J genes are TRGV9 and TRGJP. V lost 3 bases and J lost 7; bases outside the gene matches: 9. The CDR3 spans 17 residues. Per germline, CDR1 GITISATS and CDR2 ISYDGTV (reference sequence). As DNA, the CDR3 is TGTGCCTTGTGGGAGCCCCCCTCGGAGTTGGGCAAAAAAATCAAGGTATTT. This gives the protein CALWEPPSELGKKIKVF.

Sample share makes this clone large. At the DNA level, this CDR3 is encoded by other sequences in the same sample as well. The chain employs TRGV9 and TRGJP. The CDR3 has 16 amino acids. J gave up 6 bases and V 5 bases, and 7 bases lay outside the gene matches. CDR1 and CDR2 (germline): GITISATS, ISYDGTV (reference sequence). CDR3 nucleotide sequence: TGTGCCTTGTGGGCAGTAGCAGAGTTGGGCAAAAAAATCAAGGTATTT. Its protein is CALWAVAELGKKIKVF.

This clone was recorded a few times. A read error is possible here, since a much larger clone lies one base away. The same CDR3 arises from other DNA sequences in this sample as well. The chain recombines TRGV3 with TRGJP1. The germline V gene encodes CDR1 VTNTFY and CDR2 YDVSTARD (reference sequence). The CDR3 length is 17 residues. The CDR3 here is CATWDRVNHTTGWFKIF. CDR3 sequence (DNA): TGTGCCACCTGGGACAGGGTCAACCATACCACTGGCTGGTTCAAGATATTT.

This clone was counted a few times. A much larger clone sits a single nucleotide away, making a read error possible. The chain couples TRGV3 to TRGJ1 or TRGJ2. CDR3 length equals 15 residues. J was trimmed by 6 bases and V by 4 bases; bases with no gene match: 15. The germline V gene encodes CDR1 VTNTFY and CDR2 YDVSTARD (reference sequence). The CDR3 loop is CATWDRSPTGYKKLF. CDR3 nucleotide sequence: TGTGCCACCTGGGATCGTTCTCCGACGGGTTATAAGAAACTCTTT.

The CDR3, as DNA: TGTGCCTTGTGGGAGGTGCAAGCTGCTTATTATAAGAAACTCTTT. This translates into CALWEVQAAYYKKLF. The chain uses TRGV9 and TRGJ1 or TRGJ2. From germline, CDR1 is GITISATS and CDR2 ISYDGTV (reference sequence). The CDR3 sequence is 15 residues long. The V and J ends lost 0 bases and 3 bases, in that order; junction bases with no gene match: 8.

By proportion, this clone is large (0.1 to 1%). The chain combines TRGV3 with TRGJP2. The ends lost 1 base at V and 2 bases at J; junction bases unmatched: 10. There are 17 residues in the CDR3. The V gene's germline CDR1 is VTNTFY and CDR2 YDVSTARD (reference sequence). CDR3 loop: CATWDRLGESSDWIKTF. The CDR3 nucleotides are TGTGCCACCTGGGACAGATTGGGGGAGAGTAGTGATTGGATCAAGACGTTT.

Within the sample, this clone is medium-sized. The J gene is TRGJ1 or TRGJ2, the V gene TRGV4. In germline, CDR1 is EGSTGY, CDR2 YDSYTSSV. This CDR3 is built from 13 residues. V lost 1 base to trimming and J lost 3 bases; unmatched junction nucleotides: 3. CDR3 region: CATWDGSYYKKLF. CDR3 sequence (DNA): TGTGCCACCTGGGATGGAAGTTATTATAAGAAACTCTTT.

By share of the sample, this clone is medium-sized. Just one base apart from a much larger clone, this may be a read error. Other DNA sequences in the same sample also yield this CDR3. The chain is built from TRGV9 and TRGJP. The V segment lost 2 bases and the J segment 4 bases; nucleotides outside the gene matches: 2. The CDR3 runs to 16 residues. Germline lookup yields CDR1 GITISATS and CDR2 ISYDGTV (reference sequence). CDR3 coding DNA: TGTGCCTTGTGGGAGGGCCAAGAGTTGGGCAAAAAAATCAAGGTATTT. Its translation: CALWEGQELGKKIKVF.

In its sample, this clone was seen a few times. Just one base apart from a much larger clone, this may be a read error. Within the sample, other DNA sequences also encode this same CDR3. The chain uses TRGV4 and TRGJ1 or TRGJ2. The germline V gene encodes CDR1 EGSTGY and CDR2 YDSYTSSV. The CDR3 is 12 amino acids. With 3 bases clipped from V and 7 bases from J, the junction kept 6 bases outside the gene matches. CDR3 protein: CATWDLRYKKLF. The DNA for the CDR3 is TGTGCCACCTGGGATCTACGCTATAAGAAACTCTTT.

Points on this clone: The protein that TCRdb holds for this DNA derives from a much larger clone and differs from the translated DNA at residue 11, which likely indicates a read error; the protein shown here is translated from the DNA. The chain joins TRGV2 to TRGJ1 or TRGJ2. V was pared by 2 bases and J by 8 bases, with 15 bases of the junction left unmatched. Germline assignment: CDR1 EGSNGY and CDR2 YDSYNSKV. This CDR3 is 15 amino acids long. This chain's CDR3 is CATWDVFRLNHKKLF. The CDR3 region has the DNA TGTGCCACCTGGGACGTATTCCGCTTAAATCATAAGAAACTCTTT.

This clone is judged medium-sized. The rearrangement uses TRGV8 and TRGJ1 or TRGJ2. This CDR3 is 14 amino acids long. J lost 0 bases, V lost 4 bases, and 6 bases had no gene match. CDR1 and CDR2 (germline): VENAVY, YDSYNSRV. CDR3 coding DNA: TGTGCCACCTGGGACCTTTCGAATTATTATAAGAAACTCTTT. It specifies CATWDLSNYYKKLF.

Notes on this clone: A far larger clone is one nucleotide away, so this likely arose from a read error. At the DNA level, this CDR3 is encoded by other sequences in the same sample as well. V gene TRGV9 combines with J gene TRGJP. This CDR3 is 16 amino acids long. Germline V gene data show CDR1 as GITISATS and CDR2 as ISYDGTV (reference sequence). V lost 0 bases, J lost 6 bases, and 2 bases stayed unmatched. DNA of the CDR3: TGTGCCTTGTGGGAGGTGAGAGAGTTGGGCAAAAAAATCAAGGTATTT. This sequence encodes CALWEVRELGKKIKVF.

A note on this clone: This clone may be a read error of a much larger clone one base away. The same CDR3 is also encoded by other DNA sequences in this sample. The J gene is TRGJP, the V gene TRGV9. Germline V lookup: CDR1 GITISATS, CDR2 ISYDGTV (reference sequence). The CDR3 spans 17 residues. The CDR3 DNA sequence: TGTGCCTTGTGGGAGGTGGCGCAAGAGTTGGGCAAAAAAATTAAGGTATTT. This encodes CALWEVAQELGKKIKVF.

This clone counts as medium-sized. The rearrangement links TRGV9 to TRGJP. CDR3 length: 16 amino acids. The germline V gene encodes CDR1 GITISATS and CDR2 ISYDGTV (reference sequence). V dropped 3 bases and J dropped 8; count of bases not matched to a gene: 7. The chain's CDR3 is CALWEIAKLGKKIKVF. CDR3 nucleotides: TGTGCCTTGTGGGAGATTGCCAAGTTGGGCAAAAAAATCAAGGTATTT.

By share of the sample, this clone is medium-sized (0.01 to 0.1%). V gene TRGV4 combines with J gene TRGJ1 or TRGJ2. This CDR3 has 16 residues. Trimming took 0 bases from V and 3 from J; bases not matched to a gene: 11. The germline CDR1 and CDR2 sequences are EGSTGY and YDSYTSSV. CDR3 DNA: TGTGCCACCTGGGATGGGCCGAGCTTGCTTTATTATAAGAAACTCTTT. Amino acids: CATWDGPSLLYYKKLF.

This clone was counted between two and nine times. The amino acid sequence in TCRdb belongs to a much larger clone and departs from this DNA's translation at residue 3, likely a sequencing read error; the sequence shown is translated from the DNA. The chain's CDR3 is CAAWPRTNKKLF. DNA for the CDR3: TGTGCCGCCTGGCCGAGGACAAATAAGAAACTCTTT. The J gene is TRGJ1 or TRGJ2, the V gene TRGV2. This CDR3 is 12 amino acids long. CDR1 EGSNGY and CDR2 YDSYNSKV come from the germline V gene.

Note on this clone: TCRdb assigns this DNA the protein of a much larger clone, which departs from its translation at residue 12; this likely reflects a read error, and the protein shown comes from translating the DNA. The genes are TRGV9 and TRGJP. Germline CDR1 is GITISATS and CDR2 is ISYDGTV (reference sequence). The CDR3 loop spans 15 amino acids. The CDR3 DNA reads TGTGCCTTGTGGGATACAGAGTTGGGCAAAAAATTCAAGGTATTT. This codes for CALWDTELGKKFKVF.

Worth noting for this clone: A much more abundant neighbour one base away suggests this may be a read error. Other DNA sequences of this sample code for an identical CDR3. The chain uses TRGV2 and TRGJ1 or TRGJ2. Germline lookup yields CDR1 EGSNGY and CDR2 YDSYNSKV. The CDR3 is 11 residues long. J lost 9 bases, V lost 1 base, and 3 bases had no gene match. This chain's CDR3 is CATWDGPKKLF. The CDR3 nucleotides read TGTGCCACCTGGGACGGCCCTAAGAAACTCTTT.

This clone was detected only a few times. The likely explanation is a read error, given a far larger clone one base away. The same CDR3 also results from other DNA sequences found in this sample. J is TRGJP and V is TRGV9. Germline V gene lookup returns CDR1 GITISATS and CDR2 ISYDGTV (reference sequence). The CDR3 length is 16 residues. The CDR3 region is CALWELEELGKKIKVF. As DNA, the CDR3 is TGTGCCCTGTGGGAGTTGGAAGAGTTGGGCAAAAAAATCAAGGTATTT.

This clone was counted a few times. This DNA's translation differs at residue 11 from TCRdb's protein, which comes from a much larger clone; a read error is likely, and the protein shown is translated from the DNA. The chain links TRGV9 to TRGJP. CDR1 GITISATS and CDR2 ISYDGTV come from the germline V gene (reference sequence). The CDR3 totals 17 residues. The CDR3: CALWETRQELSKKIKVF. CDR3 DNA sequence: TGTGCCTTGTGGGAGACCCGTCAAGAGTTGAGCAAAAAAATCAAGGTATTT.

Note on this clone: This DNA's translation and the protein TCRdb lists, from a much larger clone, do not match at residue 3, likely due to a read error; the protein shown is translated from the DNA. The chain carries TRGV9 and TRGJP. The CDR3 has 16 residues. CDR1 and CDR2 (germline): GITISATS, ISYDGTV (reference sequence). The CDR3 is CASWYWLELGKKIKVF. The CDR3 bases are TGTGCCTCGTGGTATTGGTTAGAGTTGGGCAAAAAAATCAAGGTATTT.

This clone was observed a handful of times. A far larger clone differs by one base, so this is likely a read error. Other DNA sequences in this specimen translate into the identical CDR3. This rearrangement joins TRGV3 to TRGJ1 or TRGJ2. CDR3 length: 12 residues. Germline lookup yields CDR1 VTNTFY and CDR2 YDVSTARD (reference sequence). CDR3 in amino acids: CATWDVGYKKLF. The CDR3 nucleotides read TGTGCCACTTGGGACGTTGGTTATAAGAAACTCTTT.

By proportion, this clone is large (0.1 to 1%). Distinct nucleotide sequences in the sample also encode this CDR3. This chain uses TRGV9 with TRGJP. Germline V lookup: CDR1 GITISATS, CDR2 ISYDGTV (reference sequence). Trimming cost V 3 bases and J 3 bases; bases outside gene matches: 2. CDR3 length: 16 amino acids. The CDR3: CALWETQELGKKIKVF. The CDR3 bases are TGTGCCTTGTGGGAGACGCAAGAGTTGGGCAAAAAAATCAAGGTATTT.

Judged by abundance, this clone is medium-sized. The CDR3 nucleotides read TGTGCCTTGTGGGCCACTGGTTGGTTCAAGATATTT. The encoded protein is CALWATGWFKIF. The chain couples TRGV9 to TRGJP1. The V gene end was trimmed by 5 bases and the J gene end by 3 bases; junction bases not matched to a gene: 0. There are 12 residues in the CDR3. CDR1 is GITISATS and CDR2 is ISYDGTV in the germline V gene (reference sequence).

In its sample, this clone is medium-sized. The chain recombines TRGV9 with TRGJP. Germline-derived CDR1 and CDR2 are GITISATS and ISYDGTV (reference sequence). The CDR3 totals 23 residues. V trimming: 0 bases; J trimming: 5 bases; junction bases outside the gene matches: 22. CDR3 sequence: CALWEVHGPRGRGEELGKKIKVF. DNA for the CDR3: TGTGCCTTGTGGGAGGTGCATGGCCCCCGTGGACGTGGAGAAGAGTTGGGCAAAAAAATCAAGGTATTT.

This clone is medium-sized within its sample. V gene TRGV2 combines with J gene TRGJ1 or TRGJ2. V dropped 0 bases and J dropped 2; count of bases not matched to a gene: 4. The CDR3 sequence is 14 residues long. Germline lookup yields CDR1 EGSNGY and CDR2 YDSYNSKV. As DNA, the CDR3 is TGTGCCACCTGGGACGGGCCCCATTATTATAAGAAACTCTTT. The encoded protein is CATWDGPHYYKKLF.